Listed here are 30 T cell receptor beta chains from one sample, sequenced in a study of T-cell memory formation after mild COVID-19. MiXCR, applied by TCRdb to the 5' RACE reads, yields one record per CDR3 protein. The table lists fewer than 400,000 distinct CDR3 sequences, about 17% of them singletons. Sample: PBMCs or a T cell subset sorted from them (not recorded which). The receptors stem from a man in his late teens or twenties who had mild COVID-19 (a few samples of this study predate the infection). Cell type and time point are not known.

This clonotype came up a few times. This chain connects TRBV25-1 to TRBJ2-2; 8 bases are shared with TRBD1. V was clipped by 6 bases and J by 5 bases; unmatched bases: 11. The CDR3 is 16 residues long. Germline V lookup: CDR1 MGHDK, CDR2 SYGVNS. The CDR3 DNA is TGTGCCAGCAGCCCCGCAGGACAGGGACGTACCGGGGAGCTGTTTTTT. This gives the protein CASSPAGQGRTGELFF.

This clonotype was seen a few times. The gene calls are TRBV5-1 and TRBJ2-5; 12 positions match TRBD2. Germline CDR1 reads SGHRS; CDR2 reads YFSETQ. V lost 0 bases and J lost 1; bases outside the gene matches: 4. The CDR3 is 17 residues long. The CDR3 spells CASSLAWTSGTQETQYF. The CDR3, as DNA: TGCGCCAGCAGCTTGGCTTGGACTAGCGGGACCCAAGAGACCCAGTACTTC.

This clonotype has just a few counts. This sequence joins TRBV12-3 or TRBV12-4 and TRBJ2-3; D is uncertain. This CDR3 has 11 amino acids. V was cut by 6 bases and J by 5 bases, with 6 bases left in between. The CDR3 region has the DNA TGTGCCAGCAGATCGGGAGATACGCAGTATTTT. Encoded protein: CASRSGDTQYF.

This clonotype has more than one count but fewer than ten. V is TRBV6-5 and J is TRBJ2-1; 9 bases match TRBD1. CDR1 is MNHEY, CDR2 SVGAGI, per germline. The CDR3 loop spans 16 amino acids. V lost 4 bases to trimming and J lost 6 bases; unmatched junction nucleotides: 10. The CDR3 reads CASSSSGTGLANEQFF. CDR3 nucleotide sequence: TGTGCCAGCAGTTCCTCCGGGACAGGGCTTGCCAATGAGCAGTTCTTC.

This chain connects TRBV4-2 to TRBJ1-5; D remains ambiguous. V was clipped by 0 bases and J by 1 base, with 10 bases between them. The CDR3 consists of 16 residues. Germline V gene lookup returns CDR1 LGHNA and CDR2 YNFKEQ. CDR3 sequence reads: CASSQDNSRSNQPQHF. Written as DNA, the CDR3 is TGTGCCAGCAGCCAAGATAATAGTCGGAGCAATCAGCCCCAGCATTTT.

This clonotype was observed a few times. The CDR3 sequence is CASSPGAYGYTF. As DNA, the CDR3 is TGTGCCAGCAGCCCCGGGGCCTATGGCTACACCTTC. This chain links TRBV5-6 with TRBJ1-2; the D gene is possibly TRBD1 (5 bases). Deletions cut 4 bases from V and 4 bases from J, with 8 bases between. The CDR3 has 12 residues. The germline CDR1 and CDR2 sequences are SGHDT and YYEEEE.

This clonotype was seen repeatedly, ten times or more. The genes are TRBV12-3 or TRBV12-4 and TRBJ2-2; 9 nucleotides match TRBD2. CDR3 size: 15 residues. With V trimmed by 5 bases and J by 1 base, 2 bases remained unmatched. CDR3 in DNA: TGTGCCAGCAGTCTGACTAGCGGGAACACCGGGGAGCTGTTTTTT. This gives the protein CASSLTSGNTGELFF.

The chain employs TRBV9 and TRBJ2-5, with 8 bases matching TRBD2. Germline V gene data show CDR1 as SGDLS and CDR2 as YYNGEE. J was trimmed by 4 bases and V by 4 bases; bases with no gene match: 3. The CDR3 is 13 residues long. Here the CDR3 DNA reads TGTGCCAGCAGCCCCGGGGGGGCAGAGACCCAGTACTTC. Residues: CASSPGGAETQYF. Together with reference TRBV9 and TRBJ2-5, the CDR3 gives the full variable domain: DSGVTQTPKHLITATGQRVTLRCSPRSGDLSVYWYQQSLDQGLQFLIQYYNGEERAKGNILERFSAQQFPDLHSELNLSSLELGDSALYFCASSPGGAETQYFGPGTRLLVL.

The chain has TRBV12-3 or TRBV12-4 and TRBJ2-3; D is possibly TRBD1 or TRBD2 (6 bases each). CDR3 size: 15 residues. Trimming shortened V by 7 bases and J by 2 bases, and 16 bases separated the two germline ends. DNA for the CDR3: TGTGCCAGCACCAAGTGGGGGGCCAACACAGATACGCAGTATTTT. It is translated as CASTKWGANTDTQYF.

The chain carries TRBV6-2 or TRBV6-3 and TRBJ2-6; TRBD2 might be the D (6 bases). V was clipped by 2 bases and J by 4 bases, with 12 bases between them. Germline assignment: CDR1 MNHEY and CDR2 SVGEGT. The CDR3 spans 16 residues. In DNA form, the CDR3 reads TGTGCCAGCAGTTACCCCGGAGGGCCAGGGGCCAACGTCCTGACTTTC. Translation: CASSYPGGPGANVLTF.

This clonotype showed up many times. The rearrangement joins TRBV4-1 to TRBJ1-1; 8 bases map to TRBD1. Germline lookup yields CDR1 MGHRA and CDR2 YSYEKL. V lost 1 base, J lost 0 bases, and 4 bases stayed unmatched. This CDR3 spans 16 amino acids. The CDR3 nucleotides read TGCGCCAGCAGCCAAGCGGACAGGGTTATGAACACTGAAGCTTTCTTT. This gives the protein CASSQADRVMNTEAFF.

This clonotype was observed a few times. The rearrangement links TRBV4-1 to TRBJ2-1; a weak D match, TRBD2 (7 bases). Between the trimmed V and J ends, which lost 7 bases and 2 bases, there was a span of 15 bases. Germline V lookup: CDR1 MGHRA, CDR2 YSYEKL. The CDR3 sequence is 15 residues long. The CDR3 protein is CASTLGGGAYNEQFF. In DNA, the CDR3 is TGCGCCAGCACCCTGGGGGGGGGCGCCTACAATGAGCAGTTCTTC.

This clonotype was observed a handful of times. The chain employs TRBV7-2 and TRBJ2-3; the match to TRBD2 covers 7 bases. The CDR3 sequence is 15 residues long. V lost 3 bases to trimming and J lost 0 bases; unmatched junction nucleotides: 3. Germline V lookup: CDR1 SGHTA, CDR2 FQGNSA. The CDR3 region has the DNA TGTGCCAGCAGCTTCCTAGCGGACAGCACAGATACGCAGTATTTT. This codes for CASSFLADSTDTQYF.

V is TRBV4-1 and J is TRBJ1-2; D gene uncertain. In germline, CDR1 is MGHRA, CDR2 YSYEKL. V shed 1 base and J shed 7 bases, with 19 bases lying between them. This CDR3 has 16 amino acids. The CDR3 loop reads CASSQGGLRVFSGYTF. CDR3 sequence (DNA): TGCGCCAGCAGCCAAGGCGGGTTGAGGGTTTTTAGTGGCTACACCTTC.

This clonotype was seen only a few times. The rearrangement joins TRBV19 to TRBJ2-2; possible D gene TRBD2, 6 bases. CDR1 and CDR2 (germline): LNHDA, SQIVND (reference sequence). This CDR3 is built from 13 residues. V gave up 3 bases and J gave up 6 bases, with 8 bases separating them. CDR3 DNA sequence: TGTGCCAGTAGTATCACTAGCTCCGGGGAGCTGTTTTTT. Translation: CASSITSSGELFF.

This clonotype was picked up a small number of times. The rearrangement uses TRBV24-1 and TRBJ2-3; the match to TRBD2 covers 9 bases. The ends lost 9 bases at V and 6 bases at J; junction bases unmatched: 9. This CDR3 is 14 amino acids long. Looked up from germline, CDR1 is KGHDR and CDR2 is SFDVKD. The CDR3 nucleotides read TGTGCCACCGGAAGGGCTAGCGGGGTTGATACGCAGTATTTT. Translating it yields CATGRASGVDTQYF.

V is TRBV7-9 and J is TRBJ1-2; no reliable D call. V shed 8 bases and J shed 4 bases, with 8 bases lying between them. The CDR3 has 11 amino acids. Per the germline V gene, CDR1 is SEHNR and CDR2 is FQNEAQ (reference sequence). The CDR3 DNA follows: TGTGCCAGCGGTGGGATCTATGGCTACACCTTC. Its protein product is CASGGIYGYTF.

The CDR3 nucleotides are TGCAGCGTTGGGGACAGACACGAGTACTTC. Translation gives CSVGDRHEYF. This chain connects TRBV29-1 to TRBJ2-7; TRBD1 aligns across 7 bases. Looked up from germline, CDR1 is SQVTM and CDR2 is ANQGSEA. The length of the CDR3 is 10 residues. With V trimmed by 4 bases and J by 11 bases, 5 bases remained unmatched.

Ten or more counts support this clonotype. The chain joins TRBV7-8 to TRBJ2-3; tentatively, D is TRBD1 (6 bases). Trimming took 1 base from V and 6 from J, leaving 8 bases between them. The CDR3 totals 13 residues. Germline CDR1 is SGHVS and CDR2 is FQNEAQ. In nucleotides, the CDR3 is TGTGCCAGCAGCTTAGGCAGGGGCGATACGCAGTATTTT. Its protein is CASSLGRGDTQYF.

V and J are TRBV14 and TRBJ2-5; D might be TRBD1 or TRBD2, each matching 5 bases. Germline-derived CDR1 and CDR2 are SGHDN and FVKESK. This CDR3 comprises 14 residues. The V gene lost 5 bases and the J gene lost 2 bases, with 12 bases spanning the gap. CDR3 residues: CASSFRAGQETQYF. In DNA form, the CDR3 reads TGTGCCAGCAGCTTCAGGGCGGGTCAAGAGACCCAGTACTTC.

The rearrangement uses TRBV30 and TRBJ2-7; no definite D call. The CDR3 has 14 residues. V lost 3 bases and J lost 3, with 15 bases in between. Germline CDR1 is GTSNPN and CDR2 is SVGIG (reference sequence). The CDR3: CAWSPHSGFYEQYF. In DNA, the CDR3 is TGTGCCTGGAGCCCCCACAGTGGATTCTACGAGCAGTACTTC.

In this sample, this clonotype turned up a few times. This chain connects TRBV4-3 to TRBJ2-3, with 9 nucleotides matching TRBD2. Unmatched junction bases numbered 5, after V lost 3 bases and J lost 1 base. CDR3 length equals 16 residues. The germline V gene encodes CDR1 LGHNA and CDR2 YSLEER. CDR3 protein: CASSQAPSGGTDTQYF. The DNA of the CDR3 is TGCGCCAGCAGCCAGGCTCCTAGCGGGGGCACAGATACGCAGTATTTT.

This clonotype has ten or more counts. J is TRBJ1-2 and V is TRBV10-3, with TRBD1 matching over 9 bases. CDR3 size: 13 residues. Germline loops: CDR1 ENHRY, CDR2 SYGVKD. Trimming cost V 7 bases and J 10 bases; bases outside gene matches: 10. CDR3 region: CAITRDREGDYTF. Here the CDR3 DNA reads TGTGCCATCACCCGGGACAGGGAAGGCGACTACACCTTC.

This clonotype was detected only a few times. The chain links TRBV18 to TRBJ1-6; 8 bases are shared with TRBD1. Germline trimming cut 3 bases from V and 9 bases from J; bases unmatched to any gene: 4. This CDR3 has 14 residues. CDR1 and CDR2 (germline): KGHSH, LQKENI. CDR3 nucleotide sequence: TGTGCCAGCTCACCGGACAGGGAGACTTCACCCCTCCACTTT. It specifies CASSPDRETSPLHF.

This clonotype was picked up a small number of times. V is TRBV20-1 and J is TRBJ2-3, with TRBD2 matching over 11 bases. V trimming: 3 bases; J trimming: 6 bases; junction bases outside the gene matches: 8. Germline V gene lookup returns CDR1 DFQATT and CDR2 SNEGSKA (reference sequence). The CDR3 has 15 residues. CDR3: CSASPLAGGDDTQYF. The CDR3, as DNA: TGCAGTGCTAGTCCGCTAGCGGGGGGAGATGATACGCAGTATTTT.

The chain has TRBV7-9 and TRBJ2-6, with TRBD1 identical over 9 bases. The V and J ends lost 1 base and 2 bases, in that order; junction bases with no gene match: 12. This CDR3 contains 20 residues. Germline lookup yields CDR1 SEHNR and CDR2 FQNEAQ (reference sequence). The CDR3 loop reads CASSLVGTGRQATGANVLTF. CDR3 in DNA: TGTGCCAGCAGCTTAGTAGGGACAGGGCGTCAAGCGACTGGGGCCAACGTCCTGACTTTC.

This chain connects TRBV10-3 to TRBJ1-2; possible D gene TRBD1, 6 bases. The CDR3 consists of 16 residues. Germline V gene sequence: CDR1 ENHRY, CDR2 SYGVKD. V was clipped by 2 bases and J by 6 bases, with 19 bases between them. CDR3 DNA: TGTGCCATCAGTGAGGAACAGGGCCCGCCGTTGGATGGCTACACCTTC. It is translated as CAISEEQGPPLDGYTF.

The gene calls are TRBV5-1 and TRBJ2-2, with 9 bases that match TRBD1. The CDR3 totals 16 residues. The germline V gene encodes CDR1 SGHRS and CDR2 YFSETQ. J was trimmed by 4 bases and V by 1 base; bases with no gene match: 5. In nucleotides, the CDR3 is TGCGCCAGCAGCTTGTCGGACAGGGGCTTCACCGGGGAGCTGTTTTTT. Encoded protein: CASSLSDRGFTGELFF.

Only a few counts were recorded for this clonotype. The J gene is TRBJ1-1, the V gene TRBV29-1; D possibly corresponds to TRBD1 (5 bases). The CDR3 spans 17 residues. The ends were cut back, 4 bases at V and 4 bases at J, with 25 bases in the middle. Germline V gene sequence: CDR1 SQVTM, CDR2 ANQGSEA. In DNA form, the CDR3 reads TGCAGCGTTGGAGGTGTTTTTGGGGGGGAATCTACCACTGAAGCTTTCTTT. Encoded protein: CSVGGVFGGESTTEAFF.

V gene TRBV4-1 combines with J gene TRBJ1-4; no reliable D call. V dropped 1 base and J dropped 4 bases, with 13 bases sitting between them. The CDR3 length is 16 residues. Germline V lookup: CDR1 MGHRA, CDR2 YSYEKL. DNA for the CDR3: TGCGCCAGCAGCCAAGCACAGCAGGAAGGTAATGAAAAACTGTTTTTT. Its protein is CASSQAQQEGNEKLFF.